The 32 T cell receptor beta chains presented below share a single source sample, sequenced in a study of cytomegalovirus exposure and HLA in healthy donors. The PCR ran on 60 Vbeta and 13 Jbeta primers. The protocol was immunoSEQ multiplex PCR, while the TCRdb copy is restricted to in-frame clones and leaves out a portion. Here the sample spans roughly 120,000 clones, 77% being singletons. Sequences were obtained from PBMCs. Receptors originate from a man between 18 and 29 years old in good health and CMV-seropositive.

Only a few counts were recorded for this clone. The chain recombines TRBV29-1 with TRBJ2-5; 8 positions agree with TRBD2. Germline values: CDR1 SQVTM, CDR2 ANQGSEA. The length of the CDR3 is 13 residues. V lost 4 bases to trimming and J lost 2 bases; unmatched junction nucleotides: 3. The CDR3 bases are TGCAGCGTTGTCATAGCGGGGCAAGAGACCCAGTACTTC. It encodes CSVVIAGQETQYF.

V gene TRBV5-1 combines with J gene TRBJ1-2; 7 bases map to TRBD1. This CDR3 region has 13 residues. Germline values: CDR1 SGHRS, CDR2 YFSETQ. V shed 4 bases and J 8 bases; nucleotides not matched to a gene: 8. CDR3 coding DNA: TGCGCCAGCAGCCCTGACAGGGTAAGCGGCTACACCTTC. Amino acids: CASSPDRVSGYTF. Using reference TRBV5-1 and TRBJ1-2 for the parts outside the CDR3, the full variable domain is KAGVTQTPRYLIKTRGQQVTLSCSPISGHRSVSWYQQTPGQGLQFLFEYFSETQRNKGNFPGRFSGRQFSNSRSEMNVSTLELGDSALYLCASSPDRVSGYTFGSGTRLTVV.

This chain links TRBV6-5 with TRBJ1-1, with 11 positions matching TRBD1. The CDR3 is made up of 15 amino acids. Germline lookup yields CDR1 MNHEY and CDR2 SVGAGI. V was clipped by 5 bases and J by 4 bases; unmatched bases: 6. CDR3 DNA sequence: TGTGCCAGCAGTCTTACCGGGACAGGGGGCACTGAAGCTTTCTTT. This codes for CASSLTGTGGTEAFF.

This clone appeared a few times. This sequence joins TRBV5-1 and TRBJ2-5; D unclear. There are 14 residues in the CDR3. CDR1 SGHRS and CDR2 YFSETQ come from the germline V gene. V lost 0 bases and J 0 bases, leaving 6 bases between the germline ends. CDR3: CASSLDTNQETQYF. CDR3 bases: TGCGCCAGCAGCTTGGACACCAACCAAGAGACCCAGTACTTC.

The V gene is TRBV6-5, the J gene TRBJ1-2, with 8 nucleotides matching TRBD1. V lost 2 bases, J lost 4 bases, and 3 bases stayed unmatched. The CDR3 is 14 amino acids. CDR1 is MNHEY, CDR2 SVGAGI, per germline. CDR3 in DNA: TGTGCCAGCAGTTACGCAGGGGGCGGCTATGGCTACACCTTC. Translation gives CASSYAGGGYGYTF.

This clone occurred a few times. This chain links TRBV7-6 with TRBJ2-1, with 9 bases lining up with TRBD1. The CDR3 spans 16 residues. Germline trimming cut 5 bases from V and 0 bases from J; bases unmatched to any gene: 5. The germline gives CDR1 SGHVS, CDR2 FNYEAQ. The CDR3 DNA follows: TGTGCCAGCAGCCCGTGGGACAGGGCCTCCTACAATGAGCAGTTCTTC. Translation: CASSPWDRASYNEQFF.

The chain is built from TRBV7-9 and TRBJ1-5; D not certain. Trimming took 1 base from V and 2 from J, leaving 9 bases between them. CDR3 length: 15 residues. The germline CDR1 and CDR2 sequences are SEHNR and FQNEAQ (reference sequence). The CDR3 region is CASSLGQRGNQPQHF. The CDR3 DNA sequence: TGTGCCAGCAGCTTAGGTCAACGGGGCAATCAGCCCCAGCATTTT.

The chain has TRBV2 and TRBJ2-1; 8 bases align to TRBD1. V shed 4 bases, J shed 3 bases, and the junction held 5 bases outside the gene matches. Germline-derived CDR1 and CDR2 are SNHLY and FYNNEI. The CDR3 has 15 amino acids. The CDR3 loop reads CASSGQGADYNEQFF. CDR3 sequence (DNA): TGTGCCAGCAGTGGGCAGGGGGCAGACTACAATGAGCAGTTCTTC.

In its sample, this clone was seen a few times. V and J are TRBV10-3 and TRBJ1-1; maybe TRBD1 (5 bases). The CDR3 contains 15 residues. Trimming left V 3 bases short and J 1 base short, with 12 bases between. Looked up from germline, CDR1 is ENHRY and CDR2 is SYGVKD. The CDR3 loop reads CAISEMRGGNTEAFF. The CDR3 coding sequence is TGTGCCATCAGTGAAATGAGGGGAGGGAACACTGAAGCTTTCTTT.

Comments on this clone: Its ends do not fully match the called genes, so a read error is possible. This chain uses TRBV7-7 with TRBJ1-4; D gene uncertain. The CDR3 sequence is 15 residues long. Germline CDR1 SSHAT, CDR2 FNYEAQ (reference sequence). CDR3 sequence (DNA): TGTGCTAGCAGCTTATACACGGGTGGTAATGAAAAACTGTTTTTT. This encodes CASSLYTGGNEKLFF.

V gene TRBV11-2 combines with J gene TRBJ2-7; possibly TRBD2 for D (5 bases). Trimming shortened V by 1 base and J by 1 base, and 14 bases separated the two germline ends. Germline lookup yields CDR1 SGHAT and CDR2 FQNNGV. The CDR3 totals 16 residues. The CDR3 reads CASSLALPAVSYEQYF. CDR3 coding DNA: TGTGCCAGCAGCTTAGCATTACCAGCGGTATCCTACGAGCAGTACTTC.

The gene calls are TRBV7-6 and TRBJ1-1; 7 positions agree with TRBD1. CDR1 and CDR2 (germline): SGHVS, FNYEAQ. The ends lost 5 bases at V and 0 bases at J; junction bases unmatched: 9. This CDR3 has 16 residues. The chain's CDR3 is CASSGQAVPLNTEAFF. DNA of the CDR3: TGTGCCAGCAGCGGACAGGCAGTTCCCCTGAACACTGAAGCTTTCTTT. Looking up the rest from reference TRBV7-6 and TRBJ1-1 gives the full variable domain: GAGVSQSPRYKVTKRGQDVALRCDPISGHVSLYWYRQALGQGPEFLTYFNYEAQQDKSGLPNDRFSAERPEGSISTLTIQRTEQRDSAMYRCASSGQAVPLNTEAFFGQGTRLTVV.

The chain joins TRBV25-1 to TRBJ1-5; D is possibly TRBD1 (6 bases). Germline V gene lookup returns CDR1 MGHDK and CDR2 SYGVNS. This CDR3 is built from 17 residues. V lost 3 bases, J lost 0 bases, and 15 bases lay in between. The CDR3 sequence: CASSDSQDRYSNQPQHF. DNA of the CDR3: TGTGCCAGCAGTGACTCCCAGGACAGATATAGCAATCAGCCCCAGCATTTT.

The chain employs TRBV27 and TRBJ1-1, with D unclear. Germline assignment: CDR1 MNHEY and CDR2 SMNVEV (reference sequence). V was pared by 2 bases and J by 1 base, with 8 bases between. The CDR3 is 14 amino acids. As DNA, the CDR3 is TGTGCCAGCAGTTTAGGGCAGTCGAACACTGAAGCTTTCTTT. Translating gives CASSLGQSNTEAFF.

The V call is TRBV2, the J call TRBJ1-5; a weak D match, TRBD1 (6 bases). The CDR3 runs 15 residues. Germline V gene data show CDR1 as SNHLY and CDR2 as FYNNEI. V lost 3 bases, J lost 0 bases, and 9 bases lay in between. CDR3 amino acids: CASSDGTNSNQPQHF. The CDR3 DNA sequence: TGTGCCAGCAGTGATGGGACAAATAGCAATCAGCCCCAGCATTTT.

This sequence joins TRBV18 and TRBJ2-5; D unresolved. The CDR3 extends over 12 amino acids. Germline values: CDR1 KGHSH, CDR2 LQKENI. Trimming removed 2 bases from V and 5 bases from J, with 6 bases in between. The CDR3 coding sequence is TGTGCCAGCTCACCAGACATGGAGACCCAGTACTTC. Its translation is CASSPDMETQYF. Together with reference TRBV18 and TRBJ2-5, the CDR3 gives the full variable domain: NAGVMQNPRHLVRRRGQEARLRCSPMKGHSHVYWYRQLPEEGLKFMVYLQKENIIDESGMPKERFSAEFPKEGPSILRIQQVVRGDSAAYFCASSPDMETQYFGPGTRLLVL.

V is TRBV29-1 and J is TRBJ2-5; no reliable D call. Germline loops: CDR1 SQVTM, CDR2 ANQGSEA. V was cut by 8 bases and J by 2 bases, with 12 bases left in between. CDR3 length: 12 residues. CDR3 loop: CSHAHSQETQYF. For the CDR3, the DNA is TGCAGCCACGCACATTCGCAAGAGACCCAGTACTTC.

The rearrangement links TRBV6-6 to TRBJ2-2, with D perhaps TRBD1 (6 bases). Germline loops: CDR1 MNHNY, CDR2 SVGAGI (reference sequence). The V end was cut by 5 bases, the J end by 1 base, with 11 bases between. This CDR3 spans 15 amino acids. This chain's CDR3 is CASSPPGQNTGELFF. In DNA, the CDR3 is TGTGCCAGCAGTCCACCGGGACAGAACACCGGGGAGCTGTTTTTT.

The chain couples TRBV2 to TRBJ2-7; D is possibly TRBD1 (6 bases). The CDR3 contains 18 residues. CDR1 is SNHLY, CDR2 FYNNEI, per germline. Deletions cut 8 bases from V and 4 bases from J, with 30 bases between. The CDR3 loop reads CASPSRDTLNWAFYEQYF. The CDR3 DNA is TGTGCCAGCCCGAGCCGGGACACCCTAAATTGGGCTTTTTACGAGCAGTACTTC.

The chain joins TRBV14 to TRBJ1-2; the match to TRBD1 covers 11 bases. This CDR3 spans 15 amino acids. The J segment lost 7 bases and the V segment lost 4 bases, leaving 8 bases of the junction unmatched. Looked up from germline, CDR1 is SGHDN and CDR2 is FVKESK. DNA for the CDR3: TGTGCCAGCAGCCCACGCGGACAGGGGGCAGGTGGCTACACCTTC. Translation gives CASSPRGQGAGGYTF.

The J gene is TRBJ1-1, the V gene TRBV6-1; D is possibly TRBD1 (6 bases). This CDR3 is built from 16 residues. CDR1 MNHNS and CDR2 SASEGT come from the germline V gene. Trimming removed 2 bases at V and 1 base at J, with 14 bases between. CDR3 amino acids: CASSEPWDIPNTEAFF. CDR3 nucleotides: TGTGCCAGCAGTGAACCCTGGGACATCCCGAACACTGAAGCTTTCTTT.

The chain joins TRBV9 to TRBJ2-1; 13 positions agree with TRBD2. After removal of 6 bases from V and 7 bases from J, the junction contained 7 bases not matched to a gene. From germline, CDR1 is SGDLS and CDR2 YYNGEE. The CDR3 covers 15 residues. CDR3 sequence (DNA): TGTGCCAGCACACCTGGGGGACTAGCGGGAAATGAGCAGTTCTTC. Protein sequence: CASTPGGLAGNEQFF.

This clone has only one observation. The V gene is TRBV6-6, the J gene TRBJ2-1; a weak D match, TRBD2 (5 bases). V was cut by 5 bases and J by 1 base, with 9 bases left in between. There are 14 residues in the CDR3. Per germline, CDR1 MNHNY and CDR2 SVGAGI (reference sequence). The CDR3 reads CASSKADSYNEQFF. In nucleotides, the CDR3 is TGTGCCAGCAGTAAAGCGGATTCCTACAATGAGCAGTTCTTC.

A note on this clone: One junction end does not reproduce the germline sequence, and a read error may be involved. The chain is built from TRBV7-7 and TRBJ1-1; D is unresolved. The CDR3 length is 13 residues. CDR1 is SSHAT, CDR2 FNYEAQ, per germline (reference sequence). The CDR3 DNA sequence: TGTGCTAGCAGCACAGCCATGAACACTGAAGCTTTCTTT. Encoded protein: CASSTAMNTEAFF.

The CDR3 reads CASLGPGGVYNEQFF. The CDR3 bases are TGTGCCAGCTTGGGGCCGGGGGGAGTATACAATGAGCAGTTCTTC. The gene calls are TRBV19 and TRBJ2-1, with 7 bases fitting TRBD2. The V and J ends lost 9 bases and 4 bases, in that order; junction bases with no gene match: 12. The CDR3 has 15 amino acids. Germline V CDR1 and CDR2: LNHDA, SQIVND (reference sequence).

This chain links TRBV27 with TRBJ1-3; no definite D call. Germline lookup yields CDR1 MNHEY and CDR2 SMNVEV (reference sequence). The V end was cut by 3 bases, the J end by 1 base, with 7 bases between. There are 14 residues in the CDR3. CDR3 sequence reads: CASSFSRSGNTIYF. The CDR3 DNA is TGTGCCAGCAGTTTTTCCAGGTCTGGAAACACCATATATTTT.

Only a few counts were recorded for this clone. The chain links TRBV6-5 to TRBJ2-3; D remains ambiguous. Germline V lookup: CDR1 MNHEY, CDR2 SVGAGI. The CDR3 consists of 13 residues. The V gene lost 7 bases and the J gene lost 1 base, with 9 bases spanning the gap. The CDR3 sequence: CASTNTGTDTQYF. DNA for the CDR3: TGTGCCAGCACCAATACTGGCACAGATACGCAGTATTTT.

This clone was seen only once. The V and J genes are TRBV6-5 and TRBJ1-4; possible D gene TRBD1, 5 bases. The length of the CDR3 is 15 residues. The V gene's germline CDR1 is MNHEY and CDR2 SVGAGI. Trimming shortened V by 0 bases and J by 4 bases, and 9 bases separated the two germline ends. CDR3 sequence (DNA): TGTGCCAGCAGTTACTCGGGGAGGGGTAATGAAAAACTGTTTTTT. Residues: CASSYSGRGNEKLFF.

The chain links TRBV4-2 to TRBJ1-2, with D possibly being TRBD1 (5 bases). Germline V gene lookup returns CDR1 LGHNA and CDR2 YNFKEQ. The V end was cut by 6 bases, the J end by 2 bases, with 10 bases between. The CDR3 has 13 amino acids. CDR3 loop: CASRSGGNYGYTF. The CDR3 DNA sequence: TGTGCCAGCAGGTCGGGGGGAAACTATGGCTACACCTTC.

The V and J genes are TRBV10-2 and TRBJ2-7; no clear D gene. V gave up 0 bases and J gave up 3 bases, with 9 bases separating them. Germline-derived CDR1 and CDR2 are WSHSY and SAAADI. This CDR3 contains 14 residues. The CDR3 sequence is CASSESRTYYEQYF. The CDR3, as DNA: TGCGCCAGCAGTGAGTCGAGAACCTACTACGAGCAGTACTTC.

This clone occurred once. The chain is built from TRBV5-4 and TRBJ2-1, with D maybe TRBD1 (5 bases). Germline CDR1 is SGHNT and CDR2 is YYREEE (reference sequence). V was cut by 2 bases and J by 8 bases, with 11 bases left in between. CDR3 length: 13 amino acids. The CDR3 DNA is TGTGCCAGCAGCTTTGTAGAAGGGGATGAGCAGTTCTTC. Its translation is CASSFVEGDEQFF.

The chain has TRBV10-2 and TRBJ1-1; 7 bases fit TRBD1. The CDR3 has 12 residues. Trimming cost V 3 bases and J 8 bases; bases outside gene matches: 3. From germline, CDR1 is WSHSY and CDR2 SAAADI. The CDR3 protein is CASSEYRGEAFF. As DNA, the CDR3 is TGCGCCAGCAGTGAATACAGGGGAGAAGCTTTCTTT.